This record looks at one TCR beta chain sequence and its context. The entry originates in a study of blood T cell repertoires in COVID-19. The wider study: Sites across the United States, Italy and Spain contributed samples from acute and convalescent COVID-19. From T cells, B-cell-depleted T cells, or PBMCs came the material, which was cDNA or gDNA.

Seattle patients were enrolled during active infection and followed longitudinally. As processed by the authors: How many nucleated cells were present was estimated from reference gene primer amplification. Repertoires were generated with immunoSEQ multiplex PCR, while TCRdb's copy carries only in-frame clones and drops some. That table gives V, J and clone size, and the DNA gave D and trimming. Of fewer than 200,000 clones in the sample, 87% are singletons; the top ten hold 12%. The germline V gene encodes CDR1 MDHEN and CDR2 SYDVKM. Trimming left V 8 bases short and J 7 bases short, with 6 bases between. The CDR3 runs 11 residues.

This TCR was recovered from a woman aged 65 to 85 with COVID-19, enrolled during active disease. The specimen was peripheral blood. V gene TRBV28 combines with J gene TRBJ1-6; no definite D call. The CDR3 spells CASSENSPLHF. The CDR3 DNA is TGTGCCAGCTCGGAGAATTCACCCCTCCACTTT.